This T cell receptor beta chain stems from a study of T cell repertoires in cytomegalovirus infection. TCRdb itself ran the reads through MiXCR, one entry per CDR3 protein. The sample yields roughly 78,000 distinct CDR3 sequences, roughly 40% seen once. CDR3 length: 15 residues. Looked up from germline, CDR1 is SEHNR and CDR2 is FQNEAQ (reference sequence). Trimming removed 5 bases at V and 1 base at J, with 13 bases between. Comment on this clonotype: Antigen unknown. No conserved phenylalanine or tryptophan is present at the end of the CDR3, so a read error is the likely explanation.

The starting material was CD8+ T cells from cultured PBMCs, obtained from culture after CMV antigen stimulation. The V call is TRBV7-9, the J call TRBJ2-3, with a weak D call TRBD2 (5 bases). The sequence derives from a human donor in good health (CMV status not recorded). Some clones in this sample may be carry-over from other donors' samples. In DNA, the CDR3 is TGTGCCAGCAGCCCCCCGGGATCAGGCACAGATACGCAGTATCTT. Amino acid sequence: CASSPPGSGTDTQYL.